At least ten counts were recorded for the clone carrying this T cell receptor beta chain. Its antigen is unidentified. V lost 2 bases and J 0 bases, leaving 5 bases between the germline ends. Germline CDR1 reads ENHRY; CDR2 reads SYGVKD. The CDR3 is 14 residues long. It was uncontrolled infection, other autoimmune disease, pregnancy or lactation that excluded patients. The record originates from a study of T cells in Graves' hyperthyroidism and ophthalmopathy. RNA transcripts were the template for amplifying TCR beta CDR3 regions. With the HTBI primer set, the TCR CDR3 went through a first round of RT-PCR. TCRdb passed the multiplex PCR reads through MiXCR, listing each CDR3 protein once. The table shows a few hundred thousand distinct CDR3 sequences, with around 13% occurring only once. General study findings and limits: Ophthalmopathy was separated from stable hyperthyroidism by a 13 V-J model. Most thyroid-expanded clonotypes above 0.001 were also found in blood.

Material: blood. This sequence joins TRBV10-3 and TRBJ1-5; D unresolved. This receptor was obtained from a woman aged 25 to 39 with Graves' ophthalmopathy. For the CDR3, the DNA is TGTGCCATCAGTGAGGGTGATAGCAATCAGCCCCAGCATTTT. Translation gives CAISEGDSNQPQHF.